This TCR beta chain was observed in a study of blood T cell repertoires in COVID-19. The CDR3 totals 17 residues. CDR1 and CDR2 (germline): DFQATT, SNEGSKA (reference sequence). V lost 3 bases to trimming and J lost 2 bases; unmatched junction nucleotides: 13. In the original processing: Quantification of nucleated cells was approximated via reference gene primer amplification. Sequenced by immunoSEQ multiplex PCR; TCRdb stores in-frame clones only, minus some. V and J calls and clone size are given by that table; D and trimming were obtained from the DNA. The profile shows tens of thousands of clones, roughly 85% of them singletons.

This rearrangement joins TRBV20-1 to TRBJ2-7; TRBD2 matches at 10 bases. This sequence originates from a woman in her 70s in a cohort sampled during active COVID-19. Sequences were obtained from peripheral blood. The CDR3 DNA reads TGCAGTGCTAGTGGAGGGGCTAGCGGGAGTAAGGCCTACGAGCAGTACTTC. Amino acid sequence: CSASGGASGSKAYEQYF.